Following are 24 T cell receptor beta chains from one sample sequenced in a study of read filtering for tumor transcriptome and immune sequencing. This library used roughly 400 ng RNA and molecular barcoded adaptors spanning alpha/delta and beta/gamma chains. TCRdb processed the reads anew with MiXCR; each CDR3 protein has one entry. The repertoire includes tens of thousands of distinct CDR3 sequences, roughly 14% of them detected once, and approximately 47% sits in the top ten. The sequencing input was a population of CD138-negative cells sorted from bone marrow. Source of these receptors: a donor at least 40 years old with multiple myeloma.

This clonotype was picked up a small number of times. The chain employs TRBV4-2 and TRBJ2-7, with 9 bases lining up with TRBD2. CDR3 length equals 15 residues. Germline trimming cut 1 base from V and 1 base from J; bases unmatched to any gene: 2. Germline CDR1 is LGHNA and CDR2 is YNFKEQ. CDR3 nucleotides: TGTGCCAGCAGCCAAGTGCGGGAGGGATCCTACGAGCAGTACTTC. It yields the protein CASSQVREGSYEQYF.

The table lists this clonotype with a few counts. A much larger clone differs from this one at a single base, so this may be a read error. This chain uses TRBV6-5 with TRBJ2-3; 8 bases fit TRBD2. Germline loops: CDR1 MNHEY, CDR2 SVGAGI. The CDR3 runs 16 residues. The DNA of the CDR3 is TGTGCCAGCAGTGTAACCGGGACTAGGTCAACAGGTACGCAGTATTTT. It translates to CASSVTGTRSTGTQYF.

Ten or more counts support this clonotype. The chain is built from TRBV5-1 and TRBJ1-1; D is undetermined. V lost 0 bases to trimming and J lost 1 base, with 16 bases between them. CDR3 length equals 17 residues. From germline, CDR1 is SGHRS and CDR2 YFSETQ. The CDR3 DNA sequence: TGCGCCAGCAGCTTGGCCAGACAATATAGGAGGAACACTGAAGCTTTCTTT. Encoded protein: CASSLARQYRRNTEAFF.

This clonotype turned up a few times. The junction does not match germline at one end; this may be a read error. The J gene is TRBJ2-7, the V gene TRBV19; D perhaps matches TRBD2 (6 bases). The CDR3 runs 13 residues. The germline CDR1 and CDR2 sequences are LNHDA and SQIVND (reference sequence). CDR3 nucleotide sequence: TGTGCCAGTAGAATAGCGGCCGAATCCGAGCAGTACTTC. Translation: CASRIAAESEQYF.

This clonotype came up many times. V gene TRBV29-1 combines with J gene TRBJ2-2, with TRBD2 matching 9 bases. The CDR3 has 14 amino acids. CDR1 is SQVTM and CDR2 is ANQGSEA in the germline V gene. V was pared by 5 bases and J by 6 bases, with 7 bases of the junction left unmatched. The CDR3 region is CSVRLAAGAGELFF. CDR3 sequence (DNA): TGCAGCGTTAGACTAGCGGCAGGGGCCGGGGAGCTGTTTTTT.

This clonotype was picked up many times. The chain employs TRBV5-6 and TRBJ2-1, with D perhaps matching TRBD2 (6 bases). Trimming left V 4 bases short and J 0 bases short, with 11 bases between. Germline V gene lookup returns CDR1 SGHDT and CDR2 YYEEEE. The CDR3 covers 15 residues. The DNA of the CDR3 is TGTGCCAGCAGCCCTCTAGCGTACTCCTACAATGAGCAGTTCTTC. This sequence encodes CASSPLAYSYNEQFF.

In its sample, this clonotype was seen many times. V gene TRBV11-2 combines with J gene TRBJ2-7; TRBD2 is a possible D gene (6 bases). Germline V CDR1 and CDR2: SGHAT, FQNNGV. The CDR3 covers 14 residues. Deletions cut 5 bases from V and 2 bases from J, with 13 bases between. The chain's CDR3 is CASSPRLGAYEQYF. Written as DNA, the CDR3 is TGTGCCAGCAGCCCGAGACTAGGCGCCTACGAGCAGTACTTC. Complete variable domain (other parts from reference TRBV11-2 and TRBJ2-7): EAGVAQSPRYKIIEKRQSVAFWCNPISGHATLYWYQQILGQGPKLLIQFQNNGVVDDSQLPKDRFSAERLKGVDSTLKIQPAKLEDSAVYLCASSPRLGAYEQYFGPGTRLTVT.

In this sample, this clonotype turned up a few times. The chain recombines TRBV27 with TRBJ2-1; tentatively, D is TRBD1 or TRBD2 (5 bases each). In germline, CDR1 is MNHEY, CDR2 SMNVEV (reference sequence). V was clipped by 4 bases and J by 1 base, with 17 bases between them. The CDR3 sequence is 17 residues long. Written as DNA, the CDR3 is TGTGCCAGCAGTTCCTTGCCAGGGAGCCTATCCTACAATGAGCAGTTCTTC. Translated: CASSSLPGSLSYNEQFF.

This clonotype was counted at least ten times. This chain uses TRBV14 with TRBJ2-2, with TRBD2 matching 10 bases. The CDR3 is 14 amino acids. The V gene's germline CDR1 is SGHDN and CDR2 FVKESK. With V trimmed by 4 bases and J by 7 bases, 3 bases remained unmatched. The CDR3 sequence: CASSRLAGVGELFF. The CDR3 nucleotides read TGTGCCAGCAGCCGGCTAGCGGGAGTCGGGGAGCTGTTTTTT.

V gene TRBV7-9 combines with J gene TRBJ2-3; weak D call: TRBD1 (6 bases). This CDR3 region has 15 residues. The germline V gene has CDR1 SEHNR and CDR2 FQNEAQ (reference sequence). Deletions cut 5 bases from V and 4 bases from J, with 16 bases between. CDR3 in amino acids: CASSPVSGGADTQYF. The CDR3 bases are TGTGCCAGCAGCCCCGTTTCTGGGGGCGCAGATACGCAGTATTTT.

The J gene is TRBJ2-2, the V gene TRBV18; no firm D call. This CDR3 has 12 residues. Germline CDR1 and CDR2: KGHSH and LQKENI. Trimming took 2 bases from V and 6 from J, leaving 4 bases between them. This CDR3 is CASSPMAGELFF. CDR3 DNA sequence: TGTGCCAGCTCACCAATGGCCGGGGAGCTGTTTTTT.

This clonotype was seen many times. The rearrangement links TRBV10-3 to TRBJ1-2; D ambiguous. Per germline, CDR1 ENHRY and CDR2 SYGVKD. Trimming pared 4 bases from V and 4 bases from J, leaving 16 bases between. The CDR3 spans 15 residues. The DNA of the CDR3 is TGTGCCATCAGTGGCGGGGAACTCCATGGCTATGGCTACACCTTC. This codes for CAISGGELHGYGYTF.

This clonotype was observed many times. The V gene is TRBV19, the J gene TRBJ2-1; 14 bases line up with TRBD2. The V segment lost 6 bases and the J segment 0 bases; nucleotides outside the gene matches: 4. CDR3 length: 17 residues. Germline CDR1 and CDR2: LNHDA and SQIVND (reference sequence). CDR3 sequence reads: CASRRTSGGISYNEQFF. The CDR3 DNA reads as TGTGCCAGTAGGCGGACTAGCGGGGGGATCTCCTACAATGAGCAGTTCTTC.

There are a few counts of this clonotype. A junction boundary mismatches the germline segment, possibly from a read error. The V gene is TRBV6-1, the J gene TRBJ2-1; TRBD2 aligns across 10 bases. The germline V gene has CDR1 MNHNS and CDR2 SASEGT. CDR3 length: 15 residues. This CDR3 reads CASSEPPGLAREQLF. The CDR3 DNA reads TGTGCCAGCAGTGAGCCCCCGGGACTAGCGCGTGAGCAGCTCTTC.

In this sample, this clonotype turned up many times. V is TRBV29-1 and J is TRBJ1-1; D is undetermined. V was clipped by 3 bases and J by 6 bases, with 11 bases between them. CDR3 length: 12 amino acids. Germline V CDR1 and CDR2: SQVTM, ANQGSEA. The CDR3 protein is CSVDRPTAEAFF. The CDR3 coding sequence is TGCAGCGTTGATCGCCCCACAGCTGAAGCTTTCTTT.

This clonotype was detected ten times or more. The chain is built from TRBV7-6 and TRBJ2-1, with 7 nucleotides matching TRBD2. J lost 2 bases, V lost 5 bases, and 12 bases had no gene match. Germline V gene data show CDR1 as SGHVS and CDR2 as FNYEAQ. CDR3 length equals 17 residues. CDR3 in DNA: TGTGCCAGCAGCCGAGATGTTACTAGCGAAGCCTACAATGAGCAGTTCTTC. It specifies CASSRDVTSEAYNEQFF.

This clonotype was found many times. The rearrangement uses TRBV18 and TRBJ2-7; D is unclear. The length of the CDR3 is 15 residues. The germline gives CDR1 KGHSH, CDR2 LQKENI. V gave up 1 base and J gave up 7 bases, with 17 bases separating them. The CDR3: CASSPRSDLSVEQYF. The CDR3 DNA reads as TGTGCCAGCTCACCACGATCTGATTTGTCGGTGGAGCAGTACTTC.

The table lists this clonotype with many counts. V gene TRBV19 combines with J gene TRBJ1-5, with a possible D match to TRBD1 (6 bases). V lost 4 bases to trimming and J lost 5 bases, with 15 bases between them. CDR3 size: 15 residues. CDR1 and CDR2 (germline): LNHDA, SQIVND (reference sequence). The CDR3 DNA sequence: TGTGCCAGTAGTACACGACAAAAGGGGGATCAGCCCCAGCATTTT. Its protein is CASSTRQKGDQPQHF.

This clonotype was seen once. The chain uses TRBV4-2 and TRBJ2-7, with D possibly being TRBD2 (5 bases). Trimming left V 4 bases short and J 5 bases short, with 15 bases between. The CDR3 extends over 14 amino acids. In germline, CDR1 is LGHNA, CDR2 YNFKEQ. CDR3 sequence reads: CASSRAAPWNEQYF. The DNA for the CDR3 is TGTGCCAGCAGCCGAGCGGCTCCCTGGAACGAGCAGTACTTC.

The chain recombines TRBV11-1 with TRBJ2-1; 11 bases agree with TRBD2. The CDR3 contains 15 residues. The J segment lost 9 bases and the V segment lost 1 base, leaving 5 bases of the junction unmatched. Germline CDR1 reads SGHAT; CDR2 reads FQDESV (reference sequence). Here the CDR3 DNA reads TGTGCCAGCAGCTTAGGGGGACTAGCGGTGGTTGAGCAGTTCTTC. This sequence encodes CASSLGGLAVVEQFF.

A note on this clonotype: A read error may explain this, as a much larger clone is one base away. The rearrangement joins TRBV5-1 to TRBJ2-1; perhaps TRBD1 as D (5 bases). Germline values: CDR1 SGHRS, CDR2 YFSETQ. This CDR3 contains 13 residues. The CDR3 DNA is TGCGCCAGCAGCTTGGAAGGGGTCAATGGGCAGTTCTTC. Amino acid sequence: CASSLEGVNGQFF.

In this sample, this clonotype turned up many times. The rearrangement joins TRBV5-1 to TRBJ2-1; 13 bases align to TRBD2. V dropped 2 bases and J dropped 0; count of bases not matched to a gene: 5. Germline CDR1 SGHRS, CDR2 YFSETQ. This CDR3 is built from 18 residues. The CDR3 DNA sequence: TGCGCCAGCAGCTTCCAACTAGCGGGAGGGCCCTCCTACAATGAGCAGTTCTTC. This sequence encodes CASSFQLAGGPSYNEQFF. Supplemented by reference TRBV5-1 and TRBJ2-1, the full variable domain reads KAGVTQTPRYLIKTRGQQVTLSCSPISGHRSVSWYQQTPGQGLQFLFEYFSETQRNKGNFPGRFSGRQFSNSRSEMNVSTLELGDSALYLCASSFQLAGGPSYNEQFFGPGTRLTVL.

Points on this clonotype: Because it lacks the conserved phenylalanine or tryptophan at the end, this CDR3 is likely a read error. The chain employs TRBV6-5 and TRBJ2-2; 9 positions agree with TRBD2. This CDR3 is built from 16 residues. Germline CDR1 and CDR2: MNHEY and SVGAGI. The CDR3, as DNA: TGTACCAGCAGCTTTAATAGCGGGAGTGAGTTCGGGGAGCTGTTTTCT. It yields the protein CTSSFNSGSEFGELFS.

This clonotype was found many times. This chain links TRBV5-1 with TRBJ2-7; TRBD2 matches at 11 bases. The CDR3 covers 14 residues. V lost 3 bases, J lost 4 bases, and 3 bases stayed unmatched. CDR1 and CDR2 from the germline V gene are SGHRS and YFSETQ. CDR3 protein: CASSSGLAEYEQYF. In DNA form, the CDR3 reads TGCGCCAGCAGCTCGGGACTAGCGGAATACGAGCAGTACTTC.